The clone carrying this T cell receptor (beta chain) was picked up one time. Its target is unknown. These data come from a study of T cell responses to AZD1222 COVID-19 vaccine. Measured with immunoSEQ multiplex PCR; TCRdb has only the in-frame clones, and not every one. The repertoire includes 75,000 to 95,000 clones, about 87% of them detected once, and 9% to 10% sits in the top ten. Germline CDR1 is SGHAT and CDR2 is FQNNGV. The CDR3 loop spans 15 amino acids. V dropped 3 bases and J dropped 9; count of bases not matched to a gene: 5. Study-level points and caveats: There were mostly white British donors and more females than males, and clonal diversity was possibly underestimated. Of spike-specific TCRs, nearly half reportedly target regions left unmutated in variants.

The chain links TRBV11-2 to TRBJ1-6; 10 bases are shared with TRBD1. This sequence was found in an adult who received the MenACWY meningococcal vaccine as a control. This material consisted of peripheral blood, taken 28 days after the second dose of the MenACWY control vaccine. In DNA form, the CDR3 reads TGTGCCAGCAGCTTTGGGACAGGGGTTAGTTCACCCCTCCACTTT. It specifies CASSFGTGVSSPLHF.